The subject of this entry is one T cell receptor (beta chain). Its antigen is unidentified. Here immunoSEQ multiplex PCR was the method, and the copy in TCRdb shows in-frame clones only, minus some. The profile shows approximately 160,000 clones, under 95% of them singletons. The sample originates from a study of T cell responses to AZD1222 COVID-19 vaccine. Whole-study results and caveats: The sample set comprised mostly white British donors with more females, and clonal diversity was possibly underestimated.

This clonotype was sampled from an adult who received the AZD1222 COVID-19 vaccine. The sequenced sample was peripheral blood, obtained 28 days after the second AZD1222 dose.

This CDR3 is CASSAVGTANEQFF. In nucleotides, the CDR3 is TGTGCCAGTAGTGCCGTCGGGACAGCTAATGAGCAGTTCTTC. V and J are TRBV19 and TRBJ2-1; 7 nucleotides agree with TRBD1. CDR3 length: 14 amino acids. CDR1 LNHDA and CDR2 SQIVND come from the germline V gene (reference sequence). J lost 7 bases, V lost 5 bases, and 8 bases had no gene match.